This passage covers 12 T cell receptor beta chains from one sample sequenced in a study of CD8+ T cells in alopecia areata. RNA extraction and reverse transcription yielded cDNA as sequencing template. Generated by immunoSEQ multiplex PCR, the TCRdb table keeps only in-frame clones and is missing some. The data contain 87,000 or so clones, just over 70% of them singletons. Treatment specified: oral pan-JAK inhibitor, 5-10 mg twice daily. Sample: CD8+ T cells sorted from blood, taken at week 44, from a patient treated with tofacitinib. The receptors were sampled from a human donor with alopecia areata.

The CDR3 protein is CASSLASHQALHF. The CDR3 DNA reads TGCGCCAGCAGCTTGGCCTCACATCAGGCCCTCCACTTT. The chain is built from TRBV5-1 and TRBJ1-6; D unclear. Germline-derived CDR1 and CDR2 are SGHRS and YFSETQ. The germline V and J ends were trimmed by 0 bases and 14 bases, with 12 bases remaining between them. CDR3 length: 13 amino acids. Together with reference TRBV5-1 and TRBJ1-6, the CDR3 gives the full variable domain: KAGVTQTPRYLIKTRGQQVTLSCSPISGHRSVSWYQQTPGQGLQFLFEYFSETQRNKGNFPGRFSGRQFSNSRSEMNVSTLELGDSALYLCASSLASHQALHFGNGTRLTVT.

The chain is built from TRBV7-8 and TRBJ2-3; D call uncertain. The CDR3 has 12 amino acids. Germline CDR1 SGHVS, CDR2 FQNEAQ. Deletions cut 3 bases from V and 2 bases from J, with 3 bases between. The CDR3 loop reads CASSFSTDTQYF. The CDR3 DNA follows: TGTGCCAGCAGCTTCTCCACAGATACGCAGTATTTT.

This chain connects TRBV27 to TRBJ1-5; D is unclear. Germline V gene lookup returns CDR1 MNHEY and CDR2 SMNVEV (reference sequence). This CDR3 is 16 amino acids long. V was trimmed by 2 bases and J by 5 bases, leaving 16 bases between them. The CDR3 loop reads CASSLAAGEKDQPQHF. The CDR3 DNA follows: TGTGCCAGCAGTTTAGCCGCCGGGGAAAAAGATCAGCCCCAGCATTTT.

The chain recombines TRBV19 with TRBJ2-1; possibly TRBD2 for D (6 bases). This CDR3 has 16 amino acids. The germline CDR1 and CDR2 sequences are LNHDA and SQIVND (reference sequence). Deletions cut 3 bases from V and 2 bases from J, with 14 bases between. The CDR3 spells CASSMAAGRTYNEQFF. The CDR3 DNA reads as TGTGCCAGTAGTATGGCCGCGGGAAGAACCTACAATGAGCAGTTCTTC.

This rearrangement joins TRBV7-2 to TRBJ1-1; no firm D call. The CDR3 runs 10 residues. V was trimmed by 5 bases and J by 7 bases, leaving 5 bases between them. The germline V gene has CDR1 SGHTA and CDR2 FQGNSA. In DNA, the CDR3 is TGTGCCAGCAGCCTCTTTGAAGCTTTCTTT. Protein sequence: CASSLFEAFF.

The chain has TRBV25-1 and TRBJ2-7; D ambiguous. The CDR3 covers 13 residues. The germline V and J ends were trimmed by 2 bases and 3 bases, with 8 bases remaining between them. Per the germline V gene, CDR1 is MGHDK and CDR2 is SYGVNS. Written as DNA, the CDR3 is TGTGCCAGCAGTGAAAAGGATGGCTACGAGCAGTACTTC. This codes for CASSEKDGYEQYF.

The rearrangement uses TRBV2 and TRBJ2-2; D not certain. Germline V CDR1 and CDR2: SNHLY, FYNNEI. V dropped 4 bases and J dropped 5 bases, with 11 bases sitting between them. The CDR3 runs to 14 residues. CDR3 protein: CASSVFDVTGELFF. In DNA form, the CDR3 reads TGTGCCAGCAGTGTTTTCGATGTAACCGGGGAGCTGTTTTTT.

This chain connects TRBV10-3 to TRBJ2-2; D is ambiguous. The V end lost 0 bases, the J end lost 7 bases, and 3 bases lay between the germline ends. Germline V lookup: CDR1 ENHRY, CDR2 SYGVKD. The CDR3 runs 12 residues. The CDR3 is CAISESDGELFF. As DNA, the CDR3 is TGTGCCATCAGTGAGTCGGACGGGGAGCTGTTTTTT.

The chain combines TRBV12-5 with TRBJ2-7, with D possibly matching TRBD1 (6 bases). Per the germline V gene, CDR1 is LGHNT and CDR2 is FRNRAP. The CDR3 is 16 residues long. V lost 1 base and J 2 bases, leaving 15 bases between the germline ends. The CDR3: CASGLARDTETYEQYF. CDR3 sequence (DNA): TGTGCTAGTGGTTTGGCTAGGGACACGGAAACCTACGAGCAGTACTTC.

The genes are TRBV28 and TRBJ2-7; 8 nucleotides align to TRBD2. After removal of 7 bases from V and 4 bases from J, the junction contained 6 bases not matched to a gene. The CDR3 length is 13 residues. Germline CDR1 reads MDHEN; CDR2 reads SYDVKM. The CDR3 here is CASNAGGRYEQYF. CDR3 nucleotides: TGTGCCAGCAACGCGGGGGGCCGGTACGAGCAGTACTTC.

This sequence joins TRBV7-6 and TRBJ2-1; D not certain. The germline V gene encodes CDR1 SGHVS and CDR2 FNYEAQ. CDR3 length equals 15 residues. Deletions cut 5 bases from V and 1 base from J, with 12 bases between. CDR3 coding DNA: TGTGCCAGCAGCCCGGACCGAGTATCCTACAATGAGCAGTTCTTC. The encoded protein is CASSPDRVSYNEQFF.

This clone was counted between two and nine times. V is TRBV28 and J is TRBJ1-5, with D perhaps TRBD1 (5 bases). V was clipped by 5 bases and J by 5 bases, with 13 bases between them. There are 14 residues in the CDR3. CDR1 MDHEN and CDR2 SYDVKM come from the germline V gene. The CDR3 DNA sequence: TGTGCCAGCAGTCCAATCGGGGGACATCAGCCCCAGCATTTT. This codes for CASSPIGGHQPQHF.